Following are 16 T cell receptor beta chains from one sample sequenced in a study of T cell repertoires in cytomegalovirus infection. Each CDR3 protein is one row after TCRdb ran MiXCR on the reads. The sample shows 200,000 or so distinct CDR3 sequences, under 30% of them seen only once. Sequencing input: PBMCs. These receptor sequences come from a human donor in good health (CMV status not recorded). Some clones in this sample may be carry-over from other donors' samples.

For this clonotype: The junction departs from germline at one end; a sequencing error may be responsible. The chain combines TRBV7-2 with TRBJ1-4, with a possible D match to TRBD1 (6 bases). CDR1 is SGHTA and CDR2 is FQGNSA in the germline V gene. The CDR3 has 15 residues. DNA of the CDR3: TGTTCCAGCAGCCCAGAAGGGGGGGGGAATGAAAAACTGTTTTTT. Amino acids: CSSSPEGGGNEKLFF.

This sequence joins TRBV4-1 and TRBJ1-1; no definite D call. CDR1 and CDR2 (germline): MGHRA, YSYEKL. This CDR3 is built from 12 residues. Trimming shortened V by 5 bases and J by 1 base, and 5 bases separated the two germline ends. As DNA, the CDR3 is TGCGCCAGCAGCGGCCAGAACACTGAAGCTTTCTTT. As protein: CASSGQNTEAFF.

This clonotype was picked up many times. The J gene is TRBJ2-3, the V gene TRBV5-5, with D possibly TRBD1 on 7 matching bases. V gave up 0 bases and J gave up 3 bases, with 17 bases separating them. The CDR3 is made up of 17 amino acids. Germline-derived CDR1 and CDR2 are SGHKS and YYEKEE (reference sequence). The chain's CDR3 is CASSLGRGDAWTDTQYF. The CDR3 DNA sequence: TGTGCCAGCAGCTTGGGCAGGGGGGACGCATGGACAGATACGCAGTATTTT.

The chain uses TRBV2 and TRBJ2-3; D is perhaps TRBD1 (6 bases). The germline V gene encodes CDR1 SNHLY and CDR2 FYNNEI. The CDR3 has 14 residues. Trimming removed 6 bases from V and 2 bases from J, with 12 bases in between. The CDR3 DNA reads as TGTGCCAGCAGCTACAGGGTACTCACAGATACGCAGTATTTT. This encodes CASSYRVLTDTQYF.

This clonotype was observed a handful of times. The chain carries TRBV5-1 and TRBJ1-6; a weak D match, TRBD1 (6 bases). CDR3 length: 15 residues. The V gene's germline CDR1 is SGHRS and CDR2 YFSETQ. V gave up 0 bases and J gave up 8 bases, with 12 bases separating them. The CDR3 loop reads CASSLDGSGDSPLHF. CDR3 in DNA: TGCGCCAGCAGCTTGGACGGTTCAGGGGATTCACCCCTCCACTTT.

This clonotype was counted between two and nine times. The rearrangement joins TRBV7-2 to TRBJ1-1; the D is unclear. CDR1 is SGHTA and CDR2 is FQGNSA in the germline V gene. V was clipped by 2 bases and J by 2 bases, with 6 bases between them. The CDR3 has 13 amino acids. CDR3 loop: CASSLRHNTEAFF. The CDR3 region has the DNA TGTGCCAGCAGCTTACGACATAACACTGAAGCTTTCTTT. Supplemented by reference TRBV7-2 and TRBJ1-1, the full variable domain reads GAGVSQSPSNKVTEKGKDVELRCDPISGHTALYWYRQSLGQGLEFLIYFQGNSAPDKSGLPSDRFSAERTGGSVSTLTIQRTQQEDSAVYLCASSLRHNTEAFFGQGTRLTVV.

In its sample, this clonotype was seen a few times. This chain uses TRBV2 with TRBJ2-2; D is uncertain. Looked up from germline, CDR1 is SNHLY and CDR2 is FYNNEI. V was pared by 4 bases and J by 5 bases, with 11 bases between. The CDR3 has 14 residues. As DNA, the CDR3 is TGTGCCAGCAGTGTGTACGTTACGACCGGGGAGCTGTTTTTT. It yields the protein CASSVYVTTGELFF. The complete variable domain, with remaining parts taken from reference TRBV2 and TRBJ2-2, reads EPEVTQTPSHQVTQMGQEVILRCVPISNHLYFYWYRQILGQKVEFLVSFYNNEISEKSEIFDDQFSVERPDGSNFTLKIRSTKLEDSAMYFCASSVYVTTGELFFGEGSRLTVL.

This clonotype came up a few times. The chain couples TRBV4-1 to TRBJ1-1; D uncertain. Looked up from germline, CDR1 is MGHRA and CDR2 is YSYEKL. V lost 0 bases and J 2 bases, leaving 10 bases between the germline ends. This CDR3 is 15 amino acids long. Written as DNA, the CDR3 is TGCGCCAGCAGCCAAGAGACGGCAGTTAACACTGAAGCTTTCTTT. Translating gives CASSQETAVNTEAFF.

The rearrangement uses TRBV10-3 and TRBJ1-1; D uncertain. Germline V gene sequence: CDR1 ENHRY, CDR2 SYGVKD. Trimming took off 6 bases at V and 3 bases at J, with 11 bases between the two ends. This CDR3 has 13 residues. The CDR3: CAIRNDRDTEAFF. In nucleotides, the CDR3 is TGTGCCATCAGGAATGATCGGGACACTGAAGCTTTCTTT.

V and J are TRBV11-2 and TRBJ1-1; no firm D call. Trimming removed 3 bases at V and 7 bases at J, with 12 bases between. CDR1 and CDR2 (germline): SGHAT, FQNNGV. This CDR3 has 13 amino acids. In DNA, the CDR3 is TGTGCCAGCAGCTTTCCGGGGTTTTTTGAAGCTTTCTTT. It yields the protein CASSFPGFFEAFF.

This clonotype was seen repeatedly, ten times or more. This chain links TRBV7-2 with TRBJ2-5, with TRBD2 identical over 13 bases. The V gene end was trimmed by 1 base and the J gene end by 4 bases; junction bases not matched to a gene: 3. Germline V CDR1 and CDR2: SGHTA, FQGNSA. CDR3 size: 16 residues. This CDR3 reads CASSLVGTSGVETQYF. The CDR3 DNA follows: TGTGCCAGCAGCTTAGTCGGGACTAGCGGGGTAGAGACCCAGTACTTC.

This clonotype was observed a few times. The genes are TRBV7-2 and TRBJ1-1, with D tentatively TRBD1 (5 bases). Between the trimmed V and J ends, which lost 6 bases and 5 bases, there was a span of 13 bases. Per germline, CDR1 SGHTA and CDR2 FQGNSA. This CDR3 has 13 amino acids. The DNA for the CDR3 is TGTGCCAGCAGATACGATGGGGGGACTGAAGCTTTCTTT. Its translation: CASRYDGGTEAFF.

The CDR3 DNA is TGTGCCAGCAGCTTCCAGGGCACTGAAGCTTTCTTT. Its protein product is CASSFQGTEAFF. The J gene is TRBJ1-1, the V gene TRBV7-2, with a weak D call TRBD1 (5 bases). Germline V lookup: CDR1 SGHTA, CDR2 FQGNSA. Trimming removed 3 bases from V and 4 bases from J, with 6 bases in between. This CDR3 is built from 12 residues. The variable domain in full, with the rest retrieved from reference TRBV7-2 and TRBJ1-1, is GAGVSQSPSNKVTEKGKDVELRCDPISGHTALYWYRQSLGQGLEFLIYFQGNSAPDKSGLPSDRFSAERTGGSVSTLTIQRTQQEDSAVYLCASSFQGTEAFFGQGTRLTVV.

The rearrangement uses TRBV7-4 and TRBJ2-7; 9 bases are shared with TRBD1. Germline V CDR1 and CDR2: SGHVT, SQSDAQ. Germline trimming cut 5 bases from V and 7 bases from J; bases unmatched to any gene: 12. This CDR3 spans 15 amino acids. CDR3 protein: CASSTHRDRAGEQYF. The CDR3 DNA is TGTGCCAGCAGCACCCATCGGGACAGGGCTGGGGAGCAGTACTTC.

The V call is TRBV29-1, the J call TRBJ2-3; 9 bases fit TRBD2. The CDR3 is 13 amino acids. From germline, CDR1 is SQVTM and CDR2 ANQGSEA. V was clipped by 4 bases and J by 4 bases; unmatched bases: 3. The CDR3 DNA reads TGCAGCGTTGGTAGCGGGGGTGCAGATACGCAGTATTTT. As protein: CSVGSGGADTQYF.

This clonotype was seen at least ten times. The chain employs TRBV4-1 and TRBJ1-1; no firm D call. The length of the CDR3 is 16 residues. Germline V gene sequence: CDR1 MGHRA, CDR2 YSYEKL. Deletions cut 0 bases from V and 10 bases from J, with 21 bases between. The DNA of the CDR3 is TGCGCCAGCAGCCAAGATCAGGCAGAGCGGATCGCGCCAGCTTTCTTT. Protein product: CASSQDQAERIAPAFF.